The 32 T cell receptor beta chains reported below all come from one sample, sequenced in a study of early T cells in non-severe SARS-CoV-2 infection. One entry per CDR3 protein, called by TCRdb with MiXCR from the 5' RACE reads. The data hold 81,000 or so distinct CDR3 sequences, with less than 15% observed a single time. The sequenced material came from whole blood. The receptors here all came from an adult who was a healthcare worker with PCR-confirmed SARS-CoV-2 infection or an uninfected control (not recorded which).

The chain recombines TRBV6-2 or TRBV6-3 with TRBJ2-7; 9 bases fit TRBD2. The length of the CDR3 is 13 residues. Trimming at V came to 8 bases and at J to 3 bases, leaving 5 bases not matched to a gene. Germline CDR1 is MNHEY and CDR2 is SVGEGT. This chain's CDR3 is CASLASGNYEQYF. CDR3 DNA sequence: TGTGCCAGCCTGGCTAGCGGGAACTACGAGCAGTACTTC.

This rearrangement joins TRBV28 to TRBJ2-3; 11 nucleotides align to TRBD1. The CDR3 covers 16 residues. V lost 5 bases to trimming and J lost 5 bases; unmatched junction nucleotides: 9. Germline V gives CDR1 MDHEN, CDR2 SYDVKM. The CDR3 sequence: CASSPSPGQGGDTQYF. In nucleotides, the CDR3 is TGTGCCAGCAGTCCGTCGCCGGGACAGGGGGGAGATACGCAGTATTTT.

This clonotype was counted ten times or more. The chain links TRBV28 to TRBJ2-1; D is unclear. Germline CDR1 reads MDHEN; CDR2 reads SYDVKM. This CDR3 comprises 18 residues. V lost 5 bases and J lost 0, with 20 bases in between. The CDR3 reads CASSPPVGSASSYNEQFF. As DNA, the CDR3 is TGTGCCAGCAGTCCCCCAGTTGGAAGCGCAAGCTCCTACAATGAGCAGTTCTTC. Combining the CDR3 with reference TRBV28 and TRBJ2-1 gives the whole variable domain DVKVTQSSRYLVKRTGEKVFLECVQDMDHENMFWYRQDPGLGLRLIYFSYDVKMKEKGDIPEGYSVSREKKERFSLILESASTNQTSMYLCASSPPVGSASSYNEQFFGPGTRLTVL.

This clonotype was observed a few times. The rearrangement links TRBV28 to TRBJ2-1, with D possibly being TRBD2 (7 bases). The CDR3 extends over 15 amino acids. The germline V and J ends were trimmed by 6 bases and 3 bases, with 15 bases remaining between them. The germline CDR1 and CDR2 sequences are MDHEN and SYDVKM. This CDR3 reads CASRTGGAIYNEQFF. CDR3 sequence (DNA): TGTGCCAGCAGGACGGGGGGCGCAATCTACAATGAGCAGTTCTTC. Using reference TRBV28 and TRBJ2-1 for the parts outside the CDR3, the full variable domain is DVKVTQSSRYLVKRTGEKVFLECVQDMDHENMFWYRQDPGLGLRLIYFSYDVKMKEKGDIPEGYSVSREKKERFSLILESASTNQTSMYLCASRTGGAIYNEQFFGPGTRLTVL.

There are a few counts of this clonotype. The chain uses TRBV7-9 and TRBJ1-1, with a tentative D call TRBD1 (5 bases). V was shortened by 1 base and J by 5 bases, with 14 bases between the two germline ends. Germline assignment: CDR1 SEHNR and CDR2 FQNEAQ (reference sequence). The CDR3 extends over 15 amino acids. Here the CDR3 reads CASSLGTGLSTEAFF. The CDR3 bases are TGTGCCAGCAGCTTAGGCACAGGTCTTTCAACTGAAGCTTTCTTT.

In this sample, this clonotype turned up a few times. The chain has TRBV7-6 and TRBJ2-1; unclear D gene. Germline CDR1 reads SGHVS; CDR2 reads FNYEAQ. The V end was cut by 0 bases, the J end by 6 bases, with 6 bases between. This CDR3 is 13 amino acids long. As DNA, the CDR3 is TGTGCCAGCAGCTTAGCGAGCCCCAATGAGCAGTTCTTC. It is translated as CASSLASPNEQFF.

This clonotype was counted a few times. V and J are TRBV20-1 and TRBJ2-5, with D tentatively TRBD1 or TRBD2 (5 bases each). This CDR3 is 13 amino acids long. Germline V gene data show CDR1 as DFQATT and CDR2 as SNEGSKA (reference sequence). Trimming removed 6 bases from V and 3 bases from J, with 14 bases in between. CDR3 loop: CSATGTPKETQYF. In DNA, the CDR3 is TGCAGTGCGACCGGGACGCCAAAAGAGACCCAGTACTTC.

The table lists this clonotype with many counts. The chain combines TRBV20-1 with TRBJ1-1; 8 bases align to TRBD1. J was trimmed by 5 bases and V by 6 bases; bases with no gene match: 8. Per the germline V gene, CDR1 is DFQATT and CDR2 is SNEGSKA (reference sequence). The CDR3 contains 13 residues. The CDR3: CSAQQGAGTEAFF. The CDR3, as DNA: TGCAGTGCCCAGCAGGGGGCAGGGACTGAAGCTTTCTTT.

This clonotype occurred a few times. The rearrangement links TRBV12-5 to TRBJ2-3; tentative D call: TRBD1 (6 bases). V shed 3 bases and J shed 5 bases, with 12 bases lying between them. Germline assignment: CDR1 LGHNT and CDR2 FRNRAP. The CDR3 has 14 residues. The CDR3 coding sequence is TGTGCTAGTGGTTTATCAGGGGCAGAAGATACGCAGTATTTT. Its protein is CASGLSGAEDTQYF.

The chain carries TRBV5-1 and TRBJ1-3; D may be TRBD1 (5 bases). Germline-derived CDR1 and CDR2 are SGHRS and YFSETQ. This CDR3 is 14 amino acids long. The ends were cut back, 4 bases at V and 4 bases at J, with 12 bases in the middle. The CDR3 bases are TGCGCCAGCAGCCCTGGGACGCAAGGAAACACCATATATTTT. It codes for CASSPGTQGNTIYF.

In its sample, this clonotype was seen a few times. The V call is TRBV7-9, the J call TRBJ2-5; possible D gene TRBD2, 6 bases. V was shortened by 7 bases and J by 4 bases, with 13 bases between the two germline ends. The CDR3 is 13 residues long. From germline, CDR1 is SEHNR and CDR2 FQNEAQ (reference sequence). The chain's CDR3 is CASNSGVVETQYF. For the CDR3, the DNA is TGTGCCAGCAACTCGGGGGTAGTAGAGACCCAGTACTTC.

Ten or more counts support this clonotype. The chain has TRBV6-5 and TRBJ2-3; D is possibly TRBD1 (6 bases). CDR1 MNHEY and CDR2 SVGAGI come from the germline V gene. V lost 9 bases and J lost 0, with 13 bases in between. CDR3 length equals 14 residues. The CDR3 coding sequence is TGTGCCAGTAGGGACAAGGGAAGCACAGATACGCAGTATTTT. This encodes CASRDKGSTDTQYF.

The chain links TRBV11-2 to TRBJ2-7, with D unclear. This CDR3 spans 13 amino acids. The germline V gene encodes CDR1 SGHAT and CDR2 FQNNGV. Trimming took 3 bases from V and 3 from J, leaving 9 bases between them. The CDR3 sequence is CASSLAPYYEQYF. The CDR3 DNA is TGTGCCAGCAGCTTGGCCCCGTACTACGAGCAGTACTTC.

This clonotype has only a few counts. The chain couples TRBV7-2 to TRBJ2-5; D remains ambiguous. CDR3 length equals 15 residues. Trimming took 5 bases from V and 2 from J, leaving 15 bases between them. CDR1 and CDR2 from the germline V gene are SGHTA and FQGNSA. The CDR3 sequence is CASSRRSTVQETQYF. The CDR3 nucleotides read TGTGCCAGCAGCCGGCGGTCCACAGTACAAGAGACCCAGTACTTC.

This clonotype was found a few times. CDR3 coding DNA: TGCGCCAGCAGCCCGGGACAGCTCTATGGCTACACCTTC. It encodes CASSPGQLYGYTF. The V and J genes are TRBV5-1 and TRBJ1-2; TRBD1 matches 7 bases. This CDR3 region has 13 residues. Per germline, CDR1 SGHRS and CDR2 YFSETQ. Unmatched junction bases numbered 4, after V lost 4 bases and J lost 4 bases.

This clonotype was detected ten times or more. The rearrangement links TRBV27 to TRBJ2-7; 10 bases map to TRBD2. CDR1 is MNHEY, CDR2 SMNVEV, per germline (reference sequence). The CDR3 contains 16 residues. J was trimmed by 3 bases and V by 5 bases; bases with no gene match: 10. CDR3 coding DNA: TGTGCCAGCAGTCCCCTAGCGGGAGTCGTAAGCTACGAGCAGTACTTC. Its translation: CASSPLAGVVSYEQYF.

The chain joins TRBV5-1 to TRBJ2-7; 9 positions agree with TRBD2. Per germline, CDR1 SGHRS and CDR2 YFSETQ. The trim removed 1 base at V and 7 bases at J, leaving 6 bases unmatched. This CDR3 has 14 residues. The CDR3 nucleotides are TGCGCCAGCAGCTTGATAGCGGGAGTGGGAGAGCAGTACTTC. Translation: CASSLIAGVGEQYF.

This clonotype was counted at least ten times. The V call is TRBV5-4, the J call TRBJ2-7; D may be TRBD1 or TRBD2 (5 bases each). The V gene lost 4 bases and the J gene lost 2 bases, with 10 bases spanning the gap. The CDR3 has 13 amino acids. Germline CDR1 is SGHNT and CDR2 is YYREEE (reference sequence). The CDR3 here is CASSPMGAYEQYF. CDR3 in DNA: TGTGCCAGCAGCCCCATGGGGGCCTACGAGCAGTACTTC.

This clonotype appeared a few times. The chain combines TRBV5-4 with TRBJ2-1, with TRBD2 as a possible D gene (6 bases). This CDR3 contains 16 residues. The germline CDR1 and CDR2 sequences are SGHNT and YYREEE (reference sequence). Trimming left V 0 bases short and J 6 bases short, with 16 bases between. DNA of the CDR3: TGTGCCAGCAGCTTGGCGGGACTCGCCCGGCTCAATGAGCAGTTCTTC. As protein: CASSLAGLARLNEQFF. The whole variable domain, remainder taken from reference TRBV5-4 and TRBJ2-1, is ETGVTQSPTHLIKTRGQQVTLRCSSQSGHNTVSWYQQALGQGPQFIFQYYREEENGRGNFPPRFSGLQFPNYSSELNVNALELDDSALYLCASSLAGLARLNEQFFGPGTRLTVL.

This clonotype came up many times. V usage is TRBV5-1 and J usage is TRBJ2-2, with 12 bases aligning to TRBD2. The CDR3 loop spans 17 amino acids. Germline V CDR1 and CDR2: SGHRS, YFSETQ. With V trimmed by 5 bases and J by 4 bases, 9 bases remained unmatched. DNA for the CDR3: TGCGCCAGCAGTTCGACTAGCGGGAGACAGGGCACCGGGGAGCTGTTTTTT. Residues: CASSSTSGRQGTGELFF.

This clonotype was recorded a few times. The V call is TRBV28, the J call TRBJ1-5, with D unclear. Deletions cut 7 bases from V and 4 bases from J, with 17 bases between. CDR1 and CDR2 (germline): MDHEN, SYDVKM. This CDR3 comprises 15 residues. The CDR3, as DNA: TGTGCCAGCATCTCCGGTGTACTGGAAAATCAGCCCCAGCATTTT. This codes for CASISGVLENQPQHF.

The CDR3 here is CASSPLGRTEAFF. The DNA of the CDR3 is TGTGCCAGCAGCCCGTTGGGGCGCACTGAAGCTTTCTTT. The rearrangement joins TRBV6-5 to TRBJ1-1; D possibly corresponds to TRBD1 (5 bases). Trimming removed 6 bases at V and 4 bases at J, with 12 bases between. Germline CDR1 MNHEY, CDR2 SVGAGI. The CDR3 is 13 amino acids.

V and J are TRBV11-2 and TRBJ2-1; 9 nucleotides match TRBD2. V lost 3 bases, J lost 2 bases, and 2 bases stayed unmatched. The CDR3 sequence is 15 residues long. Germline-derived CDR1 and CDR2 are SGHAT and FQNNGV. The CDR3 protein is CASSFSSGTYNEQFF. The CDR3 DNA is TGTGCCAGCAGCTTCTCTAGCGGGACCTACAATGAGCAGTTCTTC.

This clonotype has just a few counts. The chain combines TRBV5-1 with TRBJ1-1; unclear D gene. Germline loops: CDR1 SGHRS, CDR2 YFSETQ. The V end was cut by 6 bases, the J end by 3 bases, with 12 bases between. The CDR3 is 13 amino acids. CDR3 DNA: TGCGCCAGCAACCGGGTCGGGGACACTGAAGCTTTCTTT. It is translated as CASNRVGDTEAFF.

Here the CDR3 reads CASSSTHAGQGVGELFF. CDR3 nucleotides: TGTGCCAGCAGCTCAACACACGCCGGACAGGGTGTCGGGGAGCTGTTTTTT. The chain couples TRBV7-3 to TRBJ2-2; 8 nucleotides line up with TRBD1. Germline CDR1 is SGHTA and CDR2 is FQGTGA. Trimming cost V 4 bases and J 7 bases; bases outside gene matches: 14. CDR3 length: 17 residues.

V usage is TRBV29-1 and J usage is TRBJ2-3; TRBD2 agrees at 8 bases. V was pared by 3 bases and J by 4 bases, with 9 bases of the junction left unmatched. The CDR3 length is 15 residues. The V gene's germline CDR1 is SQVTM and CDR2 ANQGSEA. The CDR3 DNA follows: TGCAGCGTTGATGGTGGGGCGGGAGGCCCAGATACGCAGTATTTT. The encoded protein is CSVDGGAGGPDTQYF.

The CDR3 here is CASSFPGVGSYEQYF. In DNA, the CDR3 is TGTGCCAGCAGTTTTCCGGGGGTTGGCTCCTACGAGCAGTACTTC. The chain is built from TRBV28 and TRBJ2-7, with a weak D call TRBD2 (6 bases). Trimming stripped 3 bases from V and 0 bases from J, with 12 bases between. In germline, CDR1 is MDHEN, CDR2 SYDVKM. CDR3 length: 15 residues. Complete variable domain (other parts from reference TRBV28 and TRBJ2-7): DVKVTQSSRYLVKRTGEKVFLECVQDMDHENMFWYRQDPGLGLRLIYFSYDVKMKEKGDIPEGYSVSREKKERFSLILESASTNQTSMYLCASSFPGVGSYEQYFGPGTRLTVT.

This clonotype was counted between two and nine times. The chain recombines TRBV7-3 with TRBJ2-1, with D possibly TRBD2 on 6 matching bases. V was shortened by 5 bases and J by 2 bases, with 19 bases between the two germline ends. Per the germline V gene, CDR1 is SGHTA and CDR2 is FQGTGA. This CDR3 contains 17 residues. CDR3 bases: TGTGCCAGCAGCCCCCACCGGGGCGGGACCCCCTACAATGAGCAGTTCTTC. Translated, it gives CASSPHRGGTPYNEQFF.

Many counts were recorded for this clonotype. In DNA, the CDR3 is TGTGCCAGCAGTTTGACTAGCGGGATAGGAAATGAGCAGTTCTTC. Amino acids: CASSLTSGIGNEQFF. The chain is built from TRBV6-6 and TRBJ2-1; TRBD2 matches at 11 bases. The germline CDR1 and CDR2 sequences are MNHNY and SVGAGI (reference sequence). J was trimmed by 7 bases and V by 4 bases; bases with no gene match: 6. CDR3 length: 15 residues.

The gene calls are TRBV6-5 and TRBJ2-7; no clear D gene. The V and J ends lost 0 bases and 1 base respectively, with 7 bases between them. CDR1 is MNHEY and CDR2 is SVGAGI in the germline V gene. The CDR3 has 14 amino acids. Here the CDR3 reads CASSYSTDSYEQYF. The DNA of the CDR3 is TGTGCCAGCAGTTACTCGACGGATTCCTACGAGCAGTACTTC.

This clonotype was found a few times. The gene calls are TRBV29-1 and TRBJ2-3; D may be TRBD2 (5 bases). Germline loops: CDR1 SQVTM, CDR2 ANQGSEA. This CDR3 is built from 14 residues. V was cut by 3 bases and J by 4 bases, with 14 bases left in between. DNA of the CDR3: TGCAGCGTTGATTTGGGGAGAAGAGCAGATACGCAGTATTTT. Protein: CSVDLGRRADTQYF.

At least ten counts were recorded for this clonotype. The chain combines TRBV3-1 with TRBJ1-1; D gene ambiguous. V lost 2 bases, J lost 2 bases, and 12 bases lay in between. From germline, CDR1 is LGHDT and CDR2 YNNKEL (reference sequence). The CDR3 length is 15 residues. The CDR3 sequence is CASSQYLPGNTEAFF. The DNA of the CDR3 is TGTGCCAGCAGCCAATATCTGCCGGGCAACACTGAAGCTTTCTTT.